One sample yielded the 5 T cell receptor beta chains listed below, sequenced in a study of graft-versus-host responses after intestinal transplantation. Profiled with immunoSEQ multiplex PCR; TCRdb holds only in-frame clones, not every one. The repertoire has under 20,000 clones, under 40% of them found once; the top ten carry more than 1.5%. The material sequenced was alloreactive CD4+ T cells from a mixed lymphocyte reaction culture, taken before transplantation. The subset: CFSE-low proliferating T cells sorted from roughly six-day pre-transplant mixed lymphocyte reaction (GvH or HvG direction). These receptors came from a human patient who was an organ donor for intestinal transplantation.

The rearrangement links TRBV19 to TRBJ2-1, with a possible D match to TRBD1 (6 bases). V was trimmed by 5 bases and J by 7 bases, leaving 12 bases between them. The germline CDR1 and CDR2 sequences are LNHDA and SQIVND (reference sequence). This CDR3 is 13 amino acids long. CDR3 DNA sequence: TGTGCCAGTAGTTACAGGGTTCGGAATGAGCAGTTCTTC. Translated, it gives CASSYRVRNEQFF.

This clone was seen a few times. The chain couples TRBV6-4 to TRBJ2-7, with 8 bases lining up with TRBD2. CDR3 length: 16 residues. J was trimmed by 5 bases and V by 4 bases; bases with no gene match: 13. CDR1 and CDR2 (germline): MRHNA, SNTAGT. CDR3 coding DNA: TGTGCCAGCAGTGTCCAAGCGGGAGCACCATCCCACGAGCAGTACTTC. Encoded protein: CASSVQAGAPSHEQYF.

The CDR3 bases are TGTGCCAGCAGCTTGGAATACAGGGTCCGGTTCTCTGGGGCCAACGTCCTGACTTTC. Translating it yields CASSLEYRVRFSGANVLTF. The V gene is TRBV5-6, the J gene TRBJ2-6, with D perhaps TRBD1 (6 bases). Germline loops: CDR1 SGHDT, CDR2 YYEEEE. The CDR3 contains 19 residues. V shed 0 bases and J shed 0 bases, with 16 bases lying between them.

As DNA, the CDR3 is TGTGCCAGCATCCGGGACAGCGCTTGGGGCGGCTACACCTTC. It codes for CASIRDSAWGGYTF. The rearrangement links TRBV2 to TRBJ1-2, with 7 positions matching TRBD1. There are 14 residues in the CDR3. Germline V gene lookup returns CDR1 SNHLY and CDR2 FYNNEI. V lost 7 bases and J lost 8; bases outside the gene matches: 13.

The chain joins TRBV30 to TRBJ1-2; 8 positions agree with TRBD1. V lost 1 base, J lost 5 bases, and 6 bases stayed unmatched. The CDR3 contains 14 residues. Germline V gene sequence: CDR1 GTSNPN, CDR2 SVGIG (reference sequence). The CDR3 DNA sequence: TGTGCCTGGAGTGCGACAGGGGTGTGGTATGGCTACACCTTC. Protein: CAWSATGVWYGYTF.